This T cell receptor (beta chain) comes out of a study of T-cell memory formation after mild COVID-19 (dated by TCRdb to the early 2020s). With respect to the entire study: Most TCR sequence clusters were specific to one of the two donors. Two young, previously healthy adult volunteers, one female and one male, were included in the cohort. Longitudinal TCRalpha and TCRbeta repertoire sequencing tracked T-cell clones expanding and contracting after mild COVID-19 in two donors. Results the study describes overall, beyond this receptor: Only a couple of mild cases were covered in the study, and larger cohorts including severe cases with pre-infection samples were considered necessary. Contracting CD4+ clones turned up mainly in the CM and EM memory subsets, whereas EMRA was where CD8+ clones were enriched. Clones that contracted from day 15 to 85 showed balanced CD4/CD8 phenotypes, whereas a second wave of clones that expanded from day 15 to 37 leaned towards CD4+. Some responding clones were detected in pre-infection memory, which suggested that pre-existing cross-reactive memory T cells had joined the SARS-CoV-2 response. SARS-CoV-2 specificity of the second-wave clones peaking on day 37 was not confirmed.

Sequenced using an Illumina NovaSeq 6000. cDNA libraries for TCRalpha and TCRbeta were prepared by 5'RACE using constant-segment primers, with sample barcodes and unique molecular identifiers added. Trizol reagent was used to extract RNA from every sample. The libraries were amplified in two PCR steps, and the second step added a second sample barcode and Illumina TruSeq adapters. Sequencing of the libraries was done on an Illumina NovaSeq, producing 2 x 150 bp paired-end reads. The published analysis was carried out like this. Demultiplexing of reads and collapsing into UMI-guided consensus sequences were performed with migec v1.2.7. With mixcr v2.1.11, UMI consensuses were aligned to TRA and TRB V and J templates and assembled into clonotypes. Clonotypes were classified as expanded or contracted when called significant by both edgeR and NoisET, with noise models trained on biological replicates. For edgeR calls, the cutoffs were a false discovery rate-adjusted p below 0.01 and a log2 fold-change threshold of 1. As an exploratory analysis of dynamics, PCA with hierarchical clustering was applied to max-normalized trajectories of the 1000 most abundant clonotypes. Separately sequenced CD4+ and CD8+ repertoires were used to assign a CD4 or CD8 phenotype to each responding clone. The public reads were run again by TCRdb, first through fastp at Q25 and then through MiXCR, and only productive beta chains were kept. Merged by CDR3 protein, the rows form single entries marked with the most common genes and DNA. V and J calls and clone size were set by TCRdb, not the authors. The sample includes some 130,000 distinct CDR3 sequences, with around 15% observed a single time. The ten largest clones add up to 5.2% of the sample.

This clonotype has a count of ten or more. Its antigen remains unidentified. No base quality information exists; no much larger clone differs at one position. The CDR3 covers 12 residues, taking in both the cysteine and the phenylalanine. Of the read, only the CDR3 DNA is kept; its 36 bases are in frame from base 1. Between the V and J ends, shortened by 2 bases and 15 bases respectively, the junction contains 15 bases. The germline V gene encodes CDR1 SGHTS and CDR2 YDEGEE. Ficoll-Paque density gradient centrifugation was used to isolate PBMCs. The chain was built from TRBV5-8 and TRBJ2-1, with no confidently assigned D gene. The sequence was obtained from a man aged 18 to 30 who had mild COVID-19 (a few samples of this study predate the infection). The sample titles of this study are shuffled in the database, so cell type and time point are left out; the donor was told from shared clones. Sequencing was done on a sample of PBMCs or a T cell subset sorted from them (not recorded which). The sequenced DNA is TGTGCCAGCAGCTTACTTCTATCCGGAGCGTTCTTC. Its amino acids are CASSLLLSGAFF.